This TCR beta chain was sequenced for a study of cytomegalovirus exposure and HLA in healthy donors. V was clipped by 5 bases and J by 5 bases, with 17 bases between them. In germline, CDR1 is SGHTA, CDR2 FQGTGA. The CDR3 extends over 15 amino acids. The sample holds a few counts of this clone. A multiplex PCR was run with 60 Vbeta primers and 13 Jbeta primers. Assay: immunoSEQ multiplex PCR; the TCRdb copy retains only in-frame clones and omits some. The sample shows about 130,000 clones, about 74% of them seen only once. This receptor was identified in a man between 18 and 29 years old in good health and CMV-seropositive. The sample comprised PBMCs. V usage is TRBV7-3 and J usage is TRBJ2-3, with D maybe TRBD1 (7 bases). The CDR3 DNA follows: TGTGCCAGCAGCCCAGGGGGGCCGGGTGAAGATACGCAGTATTTT. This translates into CASSPGGPGEDTQYF.